This TCR beta chain was identified in a study of CD8 T cells in Susac syndrome. Reverse transcription of roughly 0.45 to 1 ug RNA was performed with random hexamers. It was immunoSEQ multiplex PCR that amplified TCR beta CDR3 across 54 Vbeta and 13 Jbeta. MiXCR, run by TCRdb on the immunoSEQ multiplex PCR reads, gives a single entry per CDR3 protein. The top ten clones hold less than 0.11% of a sample with 240,000 or so distinct CDR3 sequences, 90% to 97% of them seen once. From blood CD8+ and CD4+ T cells, the TCR beta chain was sequenced. Patients having Susac syndrome satisfied recently defined diagnostic criteria for definite or probable disease. The sample consisted of CD4+ T cells from PBMCs. The clonotype originates from a human donor with Susac syndrome.

CDR3 nucleotides: TGCGCCAGCAGTCATCTAGCGGGGCCCTACAATGAGCAGTTCTTC. This sequence encodes CASSHLAGPYNEQFF. This chain joins TRBV23-1 and TRBJ2-1; 9 bases agree with TRBD2. TRBV23-1 is identified as an open reading frame with a role that is uncertain. The V gene end was trimmed by 3 bases and the J gene end by 2 bases; junction bases not matched to a gene: 2. This CDR3 comprises 15 residues.